Presented here are 32 T cell receptor beta chains from one specimen sequenced in a study of blood T cell repertoires in COVID-19. The method was immunoSEQ multiplex PCR; TCRdb's version includes in-frame clones alone and lacks a portion of them. The sample yields approximately 400,000 clones, roughly 77% seen once. What was sequenced was peripheral blood. These TCRs come from a human donor with acute or convalescent COVID-19. The donor label of this sample is uncertain.

This CDR3 is CASSASSGATGELFF. The CDR3 DNA reads as TGCGCCAGCAGTGCCTCCAGCGGGGCGACCGGGGAGCTGTTTTTT. The chain carries TRBV10-1 and TRBJ2-2; TRBD2 matches 7 bases. CDR3 length: 15 amino acids. Germline CDR1 and CDR2: WNHNN and SYGVQD (reference sequence). V shed 4 bases and J 5 bases; nucleotides not matched to a gene: 7.

The chain carries TRBV10-2 and TRBJ1-6; D is uncertain. Between the trimmed V and J ends, which lost 8 bases and 7 bases, there was a span of 12 bases. CDR1 is WSHSY, CDR2 SAAADI, per germline. The CDR3 is 13 residues long. CDR3 bases: TGCGCCAGCGGCAGCTCGGGGAATTCACCCCTCCACTTT. Its translation is CASGSSGNSPLHF.

The chain is built from TRBV18 and TRBJ2-1; TRBD2 is a possible D gene (6 bases). Germline values: CDR1 KGHSH, CDR2 LQKENI. V dropped 0 bases and J dropped 9 bases, with 6 bases sitting between them. The CDR3 is 12 amino acids. The CDR3 nucleotides are TGTGCCAGCTCACCACCGGGACTTGAGCAGTTCTTC. This gives the protein CASSPPGLEQFF.

The chain combines TRBV3-1 (or the pseudogene TRBV3-2) with TRBJ1-5; D not resolved. The CDR3 is 16 amino acids. Germline CDR1 reads LGHDT; CDR2 reads YNNKEL (reference sequence). V lost 0 bases and J 0 bases, leaving 9 bases between the germline ends. The CDR3 reads CASSQDPGSSNQPQHF. The CDR3 DNA reads TGTGCCAGCAGCCAAGATCCGGGATCTAGCAATCAGCCCCAGCATTTT.

V gene TRBV14 combines with J gene TRBJ1-5; D might be TRBD1 (5 bases). Germline values: CDR1 SGHDN, CDR2 FVKESK. The CDR3 has 13 amino acids. V shed 1 base and J shed 4 bases, with 5 bases lying between them. CDR3 loop: CASSQGQNQPQHF. CDR3 bases: TGTGCCAGCAGCCAAGGACAGAATCAGCCCCAGCATTTT. Variable domain in full (rest from reference TRBV14 and TRBJ1-5): EAGVTQFPSHSVIEKGQTVTLRCDPISGHDNLYWYRRVMGKEIKFLLHFVKESKQDESGMPNNRFLAERTGGTYSTLKVQPAELEDSGVYFCASSQGQNQPQHFGDGTRLSIL.

This clone appeared a few times. The chain recombines TRBV29-1 with TRBJ1-2; D not resolved. The V gene lost 8 bases and the J gene lost 8 bases, with 15 bases spanning the gap. From germline, CDR1 is SQVTM and CDR2 ANQGSEA. CDR3 length equals 11 residues. The CDR3 protein is CSLGRADGYTF. In DNA form, the CDR3 reads TGCAGCCTAGGGAGGGCGGACGGCTACACCTTC.

The chain uses TRBV6-5 and TRBJ2-7; D might be TRBD2 (5 bases). The CDR3 contains 11 residues. The V gene lost 8 bases and the J gene lost 13 bases, with 18 bases spanning the gap. Looked up from germline, CDR1 is MNHEY and CDR2 is SVGAGI. In nucleotides, the CDR3 is TGTGCCAGCCGTACCGAGAGGGCGGGCTACTTC. Its translation is CASRTERAGYF.

The rearrangement uses TRBV6-6 and TRBJ2-5, with 7 positions matching TRBD2. J lost 5 bases, V lost 0 bases, and 0 bases had no gene match. Germline V gene data show CDR1 as MNHNY and CDR2 as SVGAGI (reference sequence). CDR3 length: 13 amino acids. CDR3 bases: TGTGCCAGCAGTTACTCGGGGGGGGAGACCCAGTACTTC. Its protein is CASSYSGGETQYF.

The chain links TRBV29-1 to TRBJ2-7, with D possibly TRBD1 on 6 matching bases. Per the germline V gene, CDR1 is SQVTM and CDR2 is ANQGSEA. V was shortened by 7 bases and J by 2 bases, with 15 bases between the two germline ends. The CDR3 runs to 13 residues. CDR3 DNA sequence: TGCAGCGCTACGGACAGCCGAACCTACGAGCAGTACTTC. Translating gives CSATDSRTYEQYF.

This clone was recorded only once. CDR3: CASASGGGRETQYF. The CDR3 nucleotides read TGTGCCAGTGCGAGCGGGGGGGGGCGAGAGACCCAGTACTTC. This chain connects TRBV19 to TRBJ2-5, with 10 positions matching TRBD2. The CDR3 runs to 14 residues. In germline, CDR1 is LNHDA, CDR2 SQIVND (reference sequence). Unmatched junction bases numbered 7, after V lost 8 bases and J lost 4 bases.

This rearrangement joins TRBV14 to TRBJ1-1; 7 bases agree with TRBD1. The CDR3 is 17 amino acids. Germline loops: CDR1 SGHDN, CDR2 FVKESK. The trim removed 0 bases at V and 2 bases at J, leaving 9 bases unmatched. CDR3 bases: TGTGCCAGCAGCCAAGAGGGACAGACGTACTTTAACACTGAAGCTTTCTTT. It codes for CASSQEGQTYFNTEAFF.

A single count supports this clone. The chain combines TRBV21-1 with TRBJ2-2; the D segment call TRBD2 is taken from the table without a DNA check. TRBV21-1 is a listed pseudogene. This CDR3 comprises 15 residues. The CDR3 DNA reads as TGTGCCAGCACCAAAAGGGGGGGGTTGGCCGGGGAGCTGTTTTTT. Translated: CASTKRGGLAGELFF.

The chain joins TRBV18 to TRBJ1-5; TRBD1 aligns across 8 bases. The CDR3 runs 15 residues. Germline V gene sequence: CDR1 KGHSH, CDR2 LQKENI. V shed 6 bases, J shed 6 bases, and the junction held 10 bases outside the gene matches. The CDR3 is CASSAGRTGPQPQHF. For the CDR3, the DNA is TGTGCCAGCTCGGCGGGGAGGACAGGGCCTCAGCCCCAGCATTTT.

This clone was seen only once. V and J are TRBV6-5 and TRBJ2-3; D might be TRBD2 (6 bases). Deletions cut 0 bases from V and 2 bases from J, with 12 bases between. The germline V gene has CDR1 MNHEY and CDR2 SVGAGI. The CDR3 covers 16 residues. CDR3 sequence reads: CASSYSSRGITDTQYF. The DNA of the CDR3 is TGTGCCAGCAGTTACTCGTCTCGGGGGATCACAGATACGCAGTATTTT.

The chain has TRBV5-4 and TRBJ2-3; the D gene is possibly TRBD1 (6 bases). V was clipped by 0 bases and J by 2 bases, with 13 bases between them. Germline CDR1 reads SGHNT; CDR2 reads YYREEE (reference sequence). The CDR3 is 16 amino acids. The CDR3 DNA sequence: TGTGCCAGCAGCTTGGGAGGGCAGGGGAACACAGATACGCAGTATTTT. It specifies CASSLGGQGNTDTQYF.

V gene TRBV7-9 combines with J gene TRBJ2-7; TRBD2 is a possible D gene (6 bases). The germline V and J ends were trimmed by 4 bases and 1 base, with 14 bases remaining between them. The length of the CDR3 is 15 residues. Per germline, CDR1 SEHNR and CDR2 FQNEAQ (reference sequence). CDR3 amino acids: CASSSRDWRSYEQYF. CDR3 nucleotides: TGTGCCAGCAGCTCCCGGGACTGGCGATCCTACGAGCAGTACTTC.

The chain recombines TRBV30 with TRBJ1-3, with 8 bases fitting TRBD1. CDR1 is GTSNPN and CDR2 is SVGIG in the germline V gene (reference sequence). The V segment lost 4 bases and the J segment 3 bases; nucleotides outside the gene matches: 5. This CDR3 spans 14 amino acids. Here the CDR3 DNA reads TGTGCCTGGAATCAGGGGGCCTTTGGAAACACCATATATTTT. Translated: CAWNQGAFGNTIYF.

CDR3 in DNA: TGCAGCGCTGCCGGGACAGGGGATTACTCTGGGGCCAACGTCCTGACTTTC. Translating gives CSAAGTGDYSGANVLTF. The chain couples TRBV29-1 to TRBJ2-6, with 10 nucleotides matching TRBD1. The V and J ends lost 7 bases and 0 bases, in that order; junction bases with no gene match: 9. Germline assignment: CDR1 SQVTM and CDR2 ANQGSEA. This CDR3 has 17 residues.

J is TRBJ1-2 and V is TRBV7-9, with D maybe TRBD1 (5 bases). The CDR3 has 14 amino acids. The V end was cut by 0 bases, the J end by 8 bases, with 13 bases between. CDR1 is SEHNR and CDR2 is FQNEAQ in the germline V gene (reference sequence). DNA of the CDR3: TGTGCCAGCAGCTTAGCGAGACAGATCTACGGCTACACCTTC. Amino acids: CASSLARQIYGYTF.

V and J are TRBV7-8 and TRBJ2-7; TRBD2 matches 7 bases. Germline trimming cut 0 bases from V and 3 bases from J; bases unmatched to any gene: 8. The length of the CDR3 is 16 residues. Germline loops: CDR1 SGHVS, CDR2 FQNEAQ. CDR3 DNA sequence: TGTGCCAGCAGCTTAGCACGGGGAGGGCTGATCTACGAGCAGTACTTC. Protein: CASSLARGGLIYEQYF. Variable domain in full (rest from reference TRBV7-8 and TRBJ2-7): GAGVSQSPRYKVAKRGQDVALRCDPISGHVSLFWYQQALGQGPEFLTYFQNEAQLDKSGLPSDRFFAERPEGSVSTLKIQRTQQEDSAVYLCASSLARGGLIYEQYFGPGTRLTVT.

This clone showed up just once. This chain links TRBV6-6 with TRBJ1-4; D call uncertain. V lost 2 bases and J 0 bases, leaving 7 bases between the germline ends. This CDR3 region has 15 residues. Germline V gene sequence: CDR1 MNHNY, CDR2 SVGAGI (reference sequence). In DNA form, the CDR3 reads TGTGCCAGCAGTTACCAAAGCGCAACTAATGAAAAACTGTTTTTT. Its protein is CASSYQSATNEKLFF.

The table lists this clone with a few counts. V gene TRBV5-1 combines with J gene TRBJ1-1; D uncertain. Germline V CDR1 and CDR2: SGHRS, YFSETQ. CDR3 length equals 13 residues. V lost 0 bases and J 7 bases, leaving 10 bases between the germline ends. CDR3 sequence reads: CASSLDSTGEAFF. Here the CDR3 DNA reads TGCGCCAGCAGCTTGGATTCCACCGGTGAAGCTTTCTTT.

The chain combines TRBV30 with TRBJ1-1; a weak D match, TRBD1 (5 bases). CDR1 GTSNPN and CDR2 SVGIG come from the germline V gene (reference sequence). The CDR3 extends over 12 amino acids. CDR3 bases: TGTGGGGGCGCTTACCAGAACACTGAAGCTTTCTTT. Amino acids: CGGAYQNTEAFF.

This clone was picked up one time. This chain uses TRBV2 with TRBJ1-4; possible D gene TRBD1, 6 bases. Trimming left V 6 bases short and J 4 bases short, with 12 bases between. The CDR3 extends over 14 amino acids. Germline lookup yields CDR1 SNHLY and CDR2 FYNNEI. In DNA, the CDR3 is TGTGCCAGCAGGCGACAGGTTAATAATGAAAAACTGTTTTTT. It translates to CASRRQVNNEKLFF.

The rearrangement links TRBV28 to TRBJ2-2; 8 nucleotides agree with TRBD2. J gave up 3 bases and V 5 bases, and 8 bases lay outside the gene matches. This CDR3 is built from 16 residues. Per germline, CDR1 MDHEN and CDR2 SYDVKM. In nucleotides, the CDR3 is TGTGCCAGCAGTCGGGGGGGCACCCCTTACACCGGGGAGCTGTTTTTT. Its translation: CASSRGGTPYTGELFF.

This chain uses TRBV14 with TRBJ2-7; 9 positions match TRBD1. J gave up 1 base and V 5 bases, and 6 bases lay outside the gene matches. Germline values: CDR1 SGHDN, CDR2 FVKESK. The CDR3 has 15 residues. The CDR3 region has the DNA TGTGCCAGCAGCGGTCGGGACAGGGCATCCTACGAGCAGTACTTC. Translated: CASSGRDRASYEQYF.

This chain uses TRBV11-2 with TRBJ1-5, with a weak D call TRBD1 (5 bases). Looked up from germline, CDR1 is SGHAT and CDR2 is FQNNGV. V shed 5 bases and J shed 3 bases, with 14 bases lying between them. This CDR3 is 15 amino acids long. CDR3 in amino acids: CASSQGVQFNQPQHF. Here the CDR3 DNA reads TGTGCCAGCAGCCAAGGGGTACAGTTCAATCAGCCCCAGCATTTT.

The gene calls are TRBV2 and TRBJ1-4; D is ambiguous. CDR1 is SNHLY and CDR2 is FYNNEI in the germline V gene. The V end was cut by 7 bases, the J end by 8 bases, with 8 bases between. CDR3 length: 11 amino acids. CDR3 DNA sequence: TGTGCCAGCACGGCGGAGGAAAAACTGTTTTTT. Translating gives CASTAEEKLFF. Looking up the rest from reference TRBV2 and TRBJ1-4 gives the full variable domain: EPEVTQTPSHQVTQMGQEVILRCVPISNHLYFYWYRQILGQKVEFLVSFYNNEISEKSEIFDDQFSVERPDGSNFTLKIRSTKLEDSAMYFCASTAEEKLFFGSGTQLSVL.

The chain has TRBV5-5 and TRBJ2-5, with 7 nucleotides matching TRBD2. The CDR3 runs 17 residues. J gave up 4 bases and V 0 bases, and 12 bases lay outside the gene matches. Germline loops: CDR1 SGHKS, CDR2 YYEKEE (reference sequence). DNA for the CDR3: TGTGCCAGCAGCTTGGTCCCCCACGGGGGAGGGAGAGAGACCCAGTACTTC. Amino acids: CASSLVPHGGGRETQYF.

CDR3 region: CASSSPQGTEAFF. Written as DNA, the CDR3 is TGTGCCAGCAGTTCTCCCCAGGGGACCGAAGCTTTCTTT. This chain links TRBV28 with TRBJ1-1; TRBD1 might be the D (6 bases). Germline V lookup: CDR1 MDHEN, CDR2 SYDVKM. V shed 4 bases and J shed 8 bases, with 14 bases lying between them. The CDR3 is made up of 13 amino acids. The full variable domain, in which reference TRBV28 and TRBJ1-1 provide the parts outside the CDR3, is DVKVTQSSRYLVKRTGEKVFLECVQDMDHENMFWYRQDPGLGLRLIYFSYDVKMKEKGDIPEGYSVSREKKERFSLILESASTNQTSMYLCASSSPQGTEAFFGQGTRLTVV.

The chain joins TRBV7-2 to TRBJ1-2, with a weak D call TRBD1 (5 bases). This CDR3 is built from 12 residues. Germline V gives CDR1 SGHTA, CDR2 FQGNSA. With 3 bases removed from V and 7 bases from J, the gap between germline ends came to 9 bases. The CDR3 nucleotides are TGTGCCAGCAGCTTCAGAAGGGGTGGCTACACCTTC. Translation gives CASSFRRGGYTF.

This chain uses TRBV2 with TRBJ1-1, with TRBD1 as a possible D gene (5 bases). Germline values: CDR1 SNHLY, CDR2 FYNNEI. The CDR3 length is 15 residues. Trimming cost V 6 bases and J 5 bases, with 19 bases left between them. CDR3 sequence (DNA): TGTGCCAGCAGGAGAGAGGGACTAGGTTCAACTGAAGCTTTCTTT. This encodes CASRREGLGSTEAFF.